Listed below are T cell receptor beta chains from one sample, sequenced in a study of cytomegalovirus exposure and HLA in healthy donors. Method: immunoSEQ multiplex PCR; TCRdb's copy keeps in-frame clones and lacks some. The profile covers about 74,000 clones, with 90% to 95% appearing a single time and around 1.5% taken by the ten largest. The sequencing input was PBMCs. These receptors were taken from a man younger than 30 in good health and CMV-seropositive. Each CDR3 is given with its conserved first and last residue. The D gene is left open where the match is weak. The size field is filled for only some rows; it gives once, few, many or a size class.

j_call	d_call	clone_size	v_call	cdr3_aa	cdr3_nt
TRBJ2-1	.	.	TRBV5-6	CASSLQALNEQFF	TGTGCCAGCAGCCTCCAGGCGCTTAATGAGCAGTTCTTC
TRBJ2-1	TRBD1	.	TRBV5-8	CASSTTGGHYNEQFF	TGTGCCAGCAGCACGACAGGGGGCCACTACAATGAGCAGTTCTTC
TRBJ2-7	TRBD1	.	TRBV10-3	CAISEKKGQGTYEQYF	TGTGCCATCAGTGAGAAAAAGGGACAGGGTACCTACGAGCAGTACTTC
TRBJ1-1	.	.	TRBV4-1	CASSQGSYRDNTEAFF	TGCGCCAGCAGCCAAGGGTCGTACAGGGATAACACTGAAGCTTTCTTT
TRBJ2-7	.	.	TRBV25-1	CASSLTYEQYF	TGTGCCAGCAGCCTAACCTACGAGCAGTACTTC
TRBJ2-1	TRBD2	.	TRBV29-1	CSSRLAGGYNEQFF	TGCAGCTCGCGACTAGCGGGAGGGTACAATGAGCAGTTCTTC
TRBJ2-1	TRBD2	few	TRBV28	CASSLLGGSYNEQFF	TGTGCCAGCAGCCTGCTGGGGGGGTCCTACAATGAGCAGTTCTTC
TRBJ2-1	.	.	TRBV7-3	CASSLLDSSYNEQFF	TGTGCCAGCAGCTTATTAGACAGCTCCTACAATGAGCAGTTCTTC
TRBJ2-1	TRBD2	.	TRBV28	CASSQTSGRTYNEQFF	TGTGCCAGCAGTCAGACATCCGGGAGGACCTACAATGAGCAGTTCTTC
TRBJ1-1	.	.	TRBV7-8	CASSLGPGLVTEAFF	TGTGCCAGCAGCTTAGGACCGGGTTTGGTGACTGAAGCTTTCTTT
TRBJ1-4	.	.	TRBV6-5	CASRRTRSTEKLFF	TGTGCCAGCAGACGGACTCGAAGCACTGAAAAACTGTTTTTT
TRBJ2-1	.	.	TRBV18	CASSPILVTAGSYNEQFF	TGTGCCAGCTCACCAATACTAGTAACGGCGGGCTCCTACAATGAGCAGTTCTTC
TRBJ2-1	TRBD2	few	TRBV5-1	CASRPGTSVNEQFF	TGCGCCAGCAGGCCTGGTACTAGCGTCAATGAGCAGTTCTTC
TRBJ2-7	TRBD1	.	TRBV5-1	CASSGSGTGAYEQYF	TGCGCCAGCAGCGGGAGCGGGACAGGGGCCTACGAGCAGTACTTC
TRBJ1-2	.	.	TRBV29-1	CRVAAAGAGGNYGYTF	TGCCGCGTTGCTGCCGCGGGGGCGGGGGGCAACTATGGCTACACCTTC
TRBJ1-2	TRBD1	.	TRBV7-9	CASSLGDRVNYGYTF	TGTGCCAGCAGCTTAGGGGACAGGGTAAACTATGGCTACACCTTC
TRBJ1-4	TRBD1	.	TRBV29-1	CSVQGATNEKLFF	TGCAGCGTTCAGGGGGCAACTAATGAAAAACTGTTTTTT
TRBJ2-1	.	once	TRBV19	CASTIRGANEQFF	TGTGCCAGTACCATCCGCGGGGCGAATGAGCAGTTCTTC
TRBJ1-1	.	.	TRBV5-1	CASSFDSRDTEAFF	TGCGCCAGCAGCTTTGACAGCCGCGACACTGAAGCTTTCTTT
TRBJ2-1	TRBD2	.	TRBV5-1	CASSWTSGTYNEQFF	TGCGCCAGCAGCTGGACTAGCGGGACCTACAATGAGCAGTTCTTC
TRBJ2-5	.	.	TRBV29-1	CSVERGGVETQYF	TGCAGCGTTGAAAGGGGGGGTGTGGAGACCCAGTACTTC
TRBJ2-7	TRBD2	.	TRBV7-9	CASSLGLAGVKYF	TGTGCCAGCAGCTTAGGGCTAGCGGGAGTAAAGTACTTC
TRBJ2-7	TRBD2	.	TRBV28	CASSSRSGGVEQYF	TGTGCCAGCAGTAGCAGGAGCGGGGGTGTGGAGCAGTACTTC
TRBJ1-5	TRBD1	.	TRBV6-6	CASRPTGKNQPQHF	TGTGCCAGCAGGCCGACAGGGAAGAATCAGCCCCAGCATTTT
TRBJ2-7	TRBD2	.	TRBV28	CASSLSSAGASGEQYF	TGTGCCAGCAGTTTATCCTCAGCGGGGGCCAGTGGGGAGCAGTACTTC
TRBJ2-1	.	.	TRBV6-5	CASSYQNEQFF	TGTGCCAGCAGTTACCAGAATGAGCAGTTCTTC
TRBJ2-1	TRBD1	.	TRBV6-1	CASSEEGLGTGVMYNEQFF	TGTGCCAGCAGTGAAGAAGGCCTTGGGACAGGGGTGATGTACAATGAGCAGTTCTTC
TRBJ2-7	TRBD1	.	TRBV6-6	CASSIQGAESPYEQYF	TGTGCCAGCAGTATACAGGGGGCCGAGAGCCCCTACGAGCAGTACTTC
TRBJ2-3	TRBD1	.	TRBV10-3	CAITWGQHTDTQYF	TGTGCCATCACTTGGGGACAGCACACAGATACGCAGTATTTT
TRBJ1-1	.	.	TRBV5-8	CASSLGYRNTEAFF	TGTGCCAGCAGCTTGGGCTACCGGAACACTGAAGCTTTCTTT
TRBJ1-5	TRBD1	.	TRBV7-8	CASSYDRGQPQHF	TGTGCCAGCAGCTACGACAGGGGACAGCCCCAGCATTTT
TRBJ2-1	TRBD1	few	TRBV10-1	CASSGTEYNEQFF	TGCGCCAGCAGCGGGACAGAATACAATGAGCAGTTCTTC
TRBJ2-5	TRBD1	.	TRBV19	CASKGRGQETQYF	TGTGCCAGTAAAGGCAGGGGGCAAGAGACCCAGTACTTC
TRBJ2-2	.	.	TRBV28	CASQTSARGRELFF	TGTGCCAGCCAAACTAGCGCCAGGGGGCGGGAGCTGTTTTTT
TRBJ2-7	.	.	TRBV28	CASTITEGVRYEQYF	TGTGCCAGCACCATAACCGAGGGGGTGCGCTACGAGCAGTACTTC
TRBJ2-2	.	.	TRBV2	CASSPTGSNTGELFF	TGTGCCAGCAGTCCGACAGGTTCGAACACCGGGGAGCTGTTTTTT
TRBJ2-3	.	.	TRBV27	CASSFGPDTQYF	TGTGCCAGCAGTTTTGGGCCAGATACGCAGTATTTT
TRBJ1-1	TRBD1	.	TRBV11-2	CASSPWDRGGTEAFF	TGTGCCAGCAGCCCTTGGGACAGGGGAGGCACTGAAGCTTTCTTT
TRBJ1-1	TRBD1	.	TRBV5-6	CASSSQGGNTEAFF	TGTGCCAGCAGTTCACAGGGGGGGAACACTGAAGCTTTCTTT
TRBJ1-1	TRBD1	once	TRBV7-9	CASWGTGNTEAFF	TGTGCCAGCTGGGGGACAGGGAACACTGAAGCTTTCTTT
TRBJ2-3	TRBD2	.	TRBV7-3	CASSLSGIAGGTSTDTQYF	TGTGCCAGCAGCTTAAGTGGAATAGCGGGAGGTACTAGCACAGATACGCAGTATTTT
TRBJ2-7	TRBD1	once	TRBV28	CASSVGQAAYEQYF	TGTGCCAGCAGTGTGGGACAGGCAGCCTACGAGCAGTACTTC
TRBJ1-1	TRBD1	.	TRBV18	CASSRAGGAGTEAFF	TGTGCCAGCTCACGCGCAGGGGGCGCCGGCACTGAAGCTTTCTTT
TRBJ1-5	TRBD1	.	TRBV5-8	CASSLTGALGQPQHF	TGTGCCAGCAGCTTAACAGGGGCTTTAGGTCAGCCCCAGCATTTT
TRBJ2-7	TRBD1	.	TRBV6-6	CASSYSTGAYEQYF	TGTGCCAGCAGTTACTCTACAGGGGCCTACGAGCAGTACTTC